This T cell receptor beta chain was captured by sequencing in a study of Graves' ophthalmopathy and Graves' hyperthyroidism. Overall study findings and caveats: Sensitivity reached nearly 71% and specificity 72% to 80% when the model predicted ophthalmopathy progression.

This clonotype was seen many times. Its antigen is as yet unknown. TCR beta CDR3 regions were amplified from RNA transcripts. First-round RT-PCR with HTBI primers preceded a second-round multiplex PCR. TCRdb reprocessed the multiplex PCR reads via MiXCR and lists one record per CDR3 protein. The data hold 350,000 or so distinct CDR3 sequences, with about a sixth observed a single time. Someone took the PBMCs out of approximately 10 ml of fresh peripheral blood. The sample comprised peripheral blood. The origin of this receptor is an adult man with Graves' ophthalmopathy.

The CDR3 spells CASSGDTNYGYTF. CDR3 sequence (DNA): TGTGCCAGCTCGGGGGACACTAACTATGGCTACACCTTC. The chain recombines TRBV18 with TRBJ1-2; possible D gene TRBD1, 6 bases. CDR1 and CDR2 (germline): KGHSH, LQKENI. V was trimmed by 6 bases and J by 0 bases, leaving 8 bases between them. The CDR3 totals 13 residues.